This T cell receptor (beta chain) stems from a study of blood T cell repertoires in COVID-19. Per germline, CDR1 MGHRA and CDR2 YSYEKL. V dropped 4 bases and J dropped 1 base, with 10 bases sitting between them. This CDR3 spans 14 amino acids. Only in-frame clones appear in the TCRdb table, and some are missing; sequencing was by immunoSEQ multiplex PCR. The sample lists around 400,000 clones; approximately 90% were seen once. Sequencing used PBMCs or T cells enriched from blood (not recorded which). This sequence originates from a woman aged 40-49 years who had been exposed to COVID-19. The chain carries TRBV4-1 and TRBJ1-1; D is possibly TRBD1 (6 bases). The DNA for the CDR3 is TGCGCCAGCAGCCCGGACAGCGGGAACACTGAAGCTTTCTTT. Translated, it gives CASSPDSGNTEAFF.